The rows below give T cell receptor beta chains drawn from one sample of a study of blood T cell repertoires in COVID-19. Sequencing was performed with immunoSEQ multiplex PCR; in TCRdb, only in-frame clones are kept and a portion is missing. The sample lists around 100,000 clones, around 90% seen once, with around 5% in the top ten. The sequenced sample consisted of peripheral blood. All receptors come from a woman aged 45-65 years with COVID-19, enrolled during active disease. CDR3s leave out the opening cysteine and the closing phenylalanine or tryptophan. Fields, in order: J gene, V gene, CDR3 protein.

J: TRBJ1-3
V: TRBV14
CDR3: ASSPGRTVLSGNTIY

J: TRBJ1-5
V: TRBV6-5
CDR3: ASSPRAGGSQPQH

J: TRBJ2-5
V: TRBV7-8
CDR3: ASSLDEAGGVRETQY

J: TRBJ1-3
V: TRBV28
CDR3: ASSLGMLRGTGNTIY

J: TRBJ2-7
V: TRBV10-3
CDR3: AIRPTTSGGSYEQY

J: TRBJ1-5
V: TRBV12-3/TRBV12-4
CDR3: ASSLSSQPQH

J: TRBJ1-2
V: TRBV5-6
CDR3: ASSLPVPYGYT

J: TRBJ2-7
V: TRBV2
CDR3: ASSEVGLVYEQY

J: TRBJ2-5
V: TRBV7-9
CDR3: ASSQEETQY

J: TRBJ2-7
V: TRBV11-2
CDR3: ASRPDSSYEQY

J: TRBJ2-7
V: TRBV6-5
CDR3: ASSYSYQASYEQY

J: TRBJ2-7
V: TRBV7-2
CDR3: ASSTTSGGSYEQY

J: TRBJ1-2
V: TRBV5-5
CDR3: ASSLAGHFNYGYT

J: TRBJ2-7
V: TRBV28
CDR3: ASSLGTVGQY

J: TRBJ2-2
V: TRBV6-1
CDR3: ASSDRTGGYTGELF

J: TRBJ2-1
V: TRBV5-1
CDR3: ASSLDFDEQF

J: TRBJ1-5
V: TRBV4-3
CDR3: ASSPRDKWEGNQPQH

J: TRBJ2-7
V: TRBV5-4
CDR3: ASSGDNPPYEQY

J: TRBJ2-1
V: TRBV11-2
CDR3: ASSPRLAGLSYNEQF

J: TRBJ1-6
V: TRBV5-4
CDR3: ASSPGQGNSPLH

J: TRBJ1-4
V: TRBV30
CDR3: AWSARVGEKLF

J: TRBJ2-2
V: TRBV29-1
CDR3: SVEGTNTGELF

J: TRBJ2-3
V: TRBV11-2
CDR3: ASSFRSPGQGADTQY

J: TRBJ2-1
V: TRBV6-2/TRBV6-3
CDR3: ASSYRPFYEQF

J: TRBJ2-1
V: TRBV27
CDR3: ASSLGVAGENEQF

J: TRBJ2-7
V: TRBV4-1
CDR3: ASSQEGDRLNEQY

J: TRBJ2-2
V: TRBV7-2
CDR3: ASSLAPGLAFTGELF

J: TRBJ1-2
V: TRBV29-1
CDR3: SVEAQGGGYT

J: TRBJ1-1
V: TRBV7-2
CDR3: ASSQRGQGATEAF

J: TRBJ2-5
V: TRBV29-1
CDR3: SVERGALQETQY

J: TRBJ1-1
V: TRBV11-3
CDR3: ASSFGAATF

J: TRBJ2-2
V: TRBV3-1/TRBV3-2
CDR3: ASSQASAGFTGELF

J: TRBJ2-3
V: TRBV6-5
CDR3: ASRGGPSTDTQY

J: TRBJ1-4
V: TRBV25-1
CDR3: ASSETQVDNEKLF

J: TRBJ1-5
V: TRBV2
CDR3: ASSEYRGPLPQH

J: TRBJ1-2
V: TRBV30
CDR3: ALTRRTGYYGYT

J: TRBJ1-1
V: TRBV5-1
CDR3: ASSLGDLVPPSDTEAF

J: TRBJ1-2
V: TRBV6-4
CDR3: ASSDFSGTGGFYGYT

J: TRBJ2-1
V: TRBV28
CDR3: ASSFGGGGNEQF

J: TRBJ1-1
V: TRBV6-6
CDR3: ASSYSRDSVF

J: TRBJ2-7
V: TRBV18
CDR3: ASSPLPGTSQYEQY

J: TRBJ1-6
V: TRBV30
CDR3: AWTLGQPNSPLH

J: TRBJ1-2
V: TRBV18
CDR3: ASSQGQFVST

J: TRBJ2-5
V: TRBV18
CDR3: ASSPGGAQY

J: TRBJ1-4
V: TRBV18
CDR3: ASSPAPRINEKLF

J: TRBJ2-7
V: TRBV6-5
CDR3: ASSYDRGNEQY

J: TRBJ2-2
V: TRBV28
CDR3: ASSPPGASGTGELF

J: TRBJ2-7
V: TRBV3-1/TRBV3-2
CDR3: ASSQEGQGAEQY

J: TRBJ1-1
V: TRBV30
CDR3: AWTRIRPEAF

J: TRBJ1-1
V: TRBV7-9
CDR3: ASSLGAGQTEAF

J: TRBJ1-4
V: TRBV28
CDR3: ASSLLAEEKLF

J: TRBJ1-6
V: TRBV10-2
CDR3: ASNRVGNSPLH

J: TRBJ2-7
V: TRBV7-9
CDR3: ASSPRTGASSYEQY

J: TRBJ1-2
V: TRBV6-5
CDR3: ASSSGTANYGYT

J: TRBJ1-5
V: TRBV27
CDR3: ASSLSGDNQPQH

J: TRBJ2-7
V: TRBV6-5
CDR3: ASNSARDSF

J: TRBJ2-3
V: TRBV10-3
CDR3: AISDGVGDTQY

J: TRBJ1-5
V: TRBV12-5
CDR3: ASGLGADKLFNQPQH

J: TRBJ1-2
V: TRBV12-2
CDR3: ASRPRDRGSYGYT